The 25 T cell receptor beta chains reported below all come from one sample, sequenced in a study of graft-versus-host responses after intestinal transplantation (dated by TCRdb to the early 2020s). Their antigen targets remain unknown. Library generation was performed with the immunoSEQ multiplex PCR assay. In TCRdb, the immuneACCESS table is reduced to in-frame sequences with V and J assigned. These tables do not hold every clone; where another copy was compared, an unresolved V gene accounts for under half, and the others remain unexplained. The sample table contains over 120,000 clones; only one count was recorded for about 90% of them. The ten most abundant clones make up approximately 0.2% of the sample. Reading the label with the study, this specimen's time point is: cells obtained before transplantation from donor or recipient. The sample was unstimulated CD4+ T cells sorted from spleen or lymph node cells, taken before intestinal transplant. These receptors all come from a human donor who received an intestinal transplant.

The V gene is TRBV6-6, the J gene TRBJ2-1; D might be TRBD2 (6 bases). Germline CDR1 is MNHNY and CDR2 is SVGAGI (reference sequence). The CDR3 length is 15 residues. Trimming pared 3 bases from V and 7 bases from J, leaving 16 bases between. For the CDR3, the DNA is TGTGCCAGCAGTTATCTCACGGGAGAAATAAATGAGCAGTTCTTC. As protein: CASSYLTGEINEQFF.

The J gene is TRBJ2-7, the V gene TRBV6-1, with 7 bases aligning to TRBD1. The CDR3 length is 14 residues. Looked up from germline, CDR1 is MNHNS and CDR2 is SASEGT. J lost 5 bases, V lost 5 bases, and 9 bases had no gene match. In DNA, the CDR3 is TGTGCCAGCAGTAAGATTCAAAGGGGGCACGAGCAGTACTTC. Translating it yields CASSKIQRGHEQYF.

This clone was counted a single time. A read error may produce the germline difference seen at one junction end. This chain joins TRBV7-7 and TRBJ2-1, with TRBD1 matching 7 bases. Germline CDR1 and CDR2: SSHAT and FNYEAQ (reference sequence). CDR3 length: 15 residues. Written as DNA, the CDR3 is TGTGCTAGCAGCTGGGACAGCGCTTCCTACAATGAGCAGTTCTTC. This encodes CASSWDSASYNEQFF.

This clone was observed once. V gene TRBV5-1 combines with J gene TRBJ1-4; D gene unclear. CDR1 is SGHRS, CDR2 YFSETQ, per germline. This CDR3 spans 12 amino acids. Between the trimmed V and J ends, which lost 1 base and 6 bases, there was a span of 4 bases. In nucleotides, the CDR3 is TGCGCCAGCAGCTTGACAGATGAAAAACTGTTTTTT. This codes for CASSLTDEKLFF. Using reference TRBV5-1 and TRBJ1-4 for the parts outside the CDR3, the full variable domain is KAGVTQTPRYLIKTRGQQVTLSCSPISGHRSVSWYQQTPGQGLQFLFEYFSETQRNKGNFPGRFSGRQFSNSRSEMNVSTLELGDSALYLCASSLTDEKLFFGSGTQLSVL.

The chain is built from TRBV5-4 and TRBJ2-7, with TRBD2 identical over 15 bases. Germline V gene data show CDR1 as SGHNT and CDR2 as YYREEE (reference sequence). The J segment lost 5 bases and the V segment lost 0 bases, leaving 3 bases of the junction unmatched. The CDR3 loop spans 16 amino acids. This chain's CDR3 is CASSLGGTSGRNEQYF. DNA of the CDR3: TGTGCCAGCAGCTTGGGGGGGACTAGCGGGAGGAACGAGCAGTACTTC.

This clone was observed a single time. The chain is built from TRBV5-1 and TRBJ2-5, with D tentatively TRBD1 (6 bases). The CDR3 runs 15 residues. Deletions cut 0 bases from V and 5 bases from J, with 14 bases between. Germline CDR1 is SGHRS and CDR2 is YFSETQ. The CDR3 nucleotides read TGCGCCAGCAGCTTGGGCAGGGGCTCAGGGGAGACCCAGTACTTC. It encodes CASSLGRGSGETQYF.

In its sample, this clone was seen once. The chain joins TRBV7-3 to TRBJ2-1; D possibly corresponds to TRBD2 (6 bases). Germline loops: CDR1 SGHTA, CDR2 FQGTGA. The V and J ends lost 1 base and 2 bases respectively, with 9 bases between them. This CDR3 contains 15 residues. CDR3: CASSLKGRTYNEQFF. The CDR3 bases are TGTGCCAGCAGCTTAAAGGGGAGGACCTACAATGAGCAGTTCTTC.

The CDR3 here is CASSSHIQPNTGELFF. The DNA for the CDR3 is TGTGCCAGCAGTTCCCATATACAGCCGAACACCGGGGAGCTGTTTTTT. V and J are TRBV7-7 and TRBJ2-2; no definite D call. This CDR3 spans 16 amino acids. V dropped 6 bases and J dropped 0 bases, with 14 bases sitting between them. Germline CDR1 SSHAT, CDR2 FNYEAQ (reference sequence).

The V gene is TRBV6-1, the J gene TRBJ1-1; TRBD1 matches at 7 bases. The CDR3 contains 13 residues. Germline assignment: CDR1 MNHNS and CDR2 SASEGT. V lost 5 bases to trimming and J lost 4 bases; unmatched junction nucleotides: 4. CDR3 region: CASSPGGITEAFF. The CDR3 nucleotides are TGTGCCAGCAGTCCAGGGGGTATCACTGAAGCTTTCTTT.

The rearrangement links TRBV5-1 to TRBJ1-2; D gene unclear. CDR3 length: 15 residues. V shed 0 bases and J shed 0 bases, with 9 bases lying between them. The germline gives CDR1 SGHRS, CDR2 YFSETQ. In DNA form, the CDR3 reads TGCGCCAGCAGCTTGGAGGGCGGACCTAACTATGGCTACACCTTC. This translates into CASSLEGGPNYGYTF.

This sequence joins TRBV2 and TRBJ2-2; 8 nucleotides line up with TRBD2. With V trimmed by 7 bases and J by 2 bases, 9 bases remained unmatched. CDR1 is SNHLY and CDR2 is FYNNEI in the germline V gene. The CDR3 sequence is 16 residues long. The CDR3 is CASTEALAGNTGELFF. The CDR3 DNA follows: TGTGCCAGCACCGAGGCGCTAGCGGGCAACACCGGGGAGCTGTTTTTT. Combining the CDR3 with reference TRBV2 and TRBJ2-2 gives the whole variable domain EPEVTQTPSHQVTQMGQEVILRCVPISNHLYFYWYRQILGQKVEFLVSFYNNEISEKSEIFDDQFSVERPDGSNFTLKIRSTKLEDSAMYFCASTEALAGNTGELFFGEGSRLTVL.

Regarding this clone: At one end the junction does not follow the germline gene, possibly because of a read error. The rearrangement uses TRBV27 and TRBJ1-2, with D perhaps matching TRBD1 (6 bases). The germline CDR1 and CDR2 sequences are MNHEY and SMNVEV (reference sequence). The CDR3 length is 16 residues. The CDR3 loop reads CASSPLTGVSNYGYIF. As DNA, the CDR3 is TGTGCCAGCAGTCCCTTGACAGGCGTATCTAACTATGGCTACATCTTC.

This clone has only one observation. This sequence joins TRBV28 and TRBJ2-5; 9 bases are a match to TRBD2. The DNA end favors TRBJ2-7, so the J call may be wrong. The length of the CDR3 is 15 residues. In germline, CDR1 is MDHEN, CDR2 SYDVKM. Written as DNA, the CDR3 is TGTGCCAGCAAATTCGGACTAGCGCGCTCCTACGAGCAGTACTTC. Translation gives CASKFGLARSYEQYF.

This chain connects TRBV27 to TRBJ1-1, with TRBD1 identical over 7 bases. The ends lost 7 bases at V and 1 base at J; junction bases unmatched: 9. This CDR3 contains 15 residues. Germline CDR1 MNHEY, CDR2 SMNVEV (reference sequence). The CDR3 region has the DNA TGTGCCAGCATCGACCGAGGGGGCAGGAACACTGAAGCTTTCTTT. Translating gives CASIDRGGRNTEAFF.

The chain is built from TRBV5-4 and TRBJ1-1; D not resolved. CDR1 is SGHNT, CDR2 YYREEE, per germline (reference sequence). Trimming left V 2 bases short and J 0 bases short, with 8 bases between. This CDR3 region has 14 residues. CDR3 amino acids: CASSLLAMNTEAFF. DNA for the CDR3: TGTGCCAGCAGCTTACTCGCTATGAACACTGAAGCTTTCTTT.

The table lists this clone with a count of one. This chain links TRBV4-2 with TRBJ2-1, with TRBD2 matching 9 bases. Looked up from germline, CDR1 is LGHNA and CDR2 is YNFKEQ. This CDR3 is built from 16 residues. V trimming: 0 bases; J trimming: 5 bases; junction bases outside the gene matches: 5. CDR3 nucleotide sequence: TGTGCCAGCAGCCAAGATACGGGACTAGCCGACAATGAGCAGTTCTTC. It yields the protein CASSQDTGLADNEQFF.

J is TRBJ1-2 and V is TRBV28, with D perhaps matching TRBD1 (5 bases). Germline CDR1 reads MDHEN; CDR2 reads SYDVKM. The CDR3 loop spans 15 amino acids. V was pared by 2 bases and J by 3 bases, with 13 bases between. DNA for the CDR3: TGTGCCAGCAGTTTACGCGGCGAGGGGTACTATGGCTACACCTTC. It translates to CASSLRGEGYYGYTF.

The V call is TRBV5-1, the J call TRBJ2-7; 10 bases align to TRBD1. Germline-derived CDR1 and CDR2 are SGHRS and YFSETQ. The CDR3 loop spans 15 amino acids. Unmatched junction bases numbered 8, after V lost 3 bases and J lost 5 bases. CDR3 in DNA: TGCGCCAGCAGCTCAACCCTAGGACAGGGGGACGAGCAGTACTTC. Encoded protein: CASSSTLGQGDEQYF.

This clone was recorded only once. CDR3 bases: TGTGCCAGCAGCTTTTTACGTGACGGTGAAAAACTGTTTTTT. Translating it yields CASSFLRDGEKLFF. The V and J genes are TRBV5-4 and TRBJ1-4; no reliable D call. Germline V lookup: CDR1 SGHNT, CDR2 YYREEE (reference sequence). CDR3 size: 14 residues. V lost 2 bases to trimming and J lost 7 bases, with 12 bases between them.

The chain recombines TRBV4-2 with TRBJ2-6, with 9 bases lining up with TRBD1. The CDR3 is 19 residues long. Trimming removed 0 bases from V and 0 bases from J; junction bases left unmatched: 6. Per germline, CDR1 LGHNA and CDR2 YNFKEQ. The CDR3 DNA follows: TGTGCCAGCAGCCAAGACGGACAGGGGACGTACTCTGGGGCCAACGTCCTGACTTTC. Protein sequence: CASSQDGQGTYSGANVLTF.

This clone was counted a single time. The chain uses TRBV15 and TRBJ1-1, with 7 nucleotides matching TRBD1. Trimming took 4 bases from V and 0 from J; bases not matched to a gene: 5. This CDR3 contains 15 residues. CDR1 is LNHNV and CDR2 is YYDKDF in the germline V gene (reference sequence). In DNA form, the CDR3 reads TGTGCCACCAGCATAGGGGGCAGGTTGAACACTGAAGCTTTCTTT. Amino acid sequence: CATSIGGRLNTEAFF.

This CDR3 reads CASSQVPGNQPQHF. The DNA of the CDR3 is TGCGCCAGCAGCCAAGTGCCAGGCAATCAGCCCCAGCATTTT. The chain employs TRBV4-3 and TRBJ1-5; D is uncertain. Trimming pared 1 base from V and 2 bases from J, leaving 6 bases between. The CDR3 length is 14 residues. Germline V lookup: CDR1 LGHNA, CDR2 YSLEER.

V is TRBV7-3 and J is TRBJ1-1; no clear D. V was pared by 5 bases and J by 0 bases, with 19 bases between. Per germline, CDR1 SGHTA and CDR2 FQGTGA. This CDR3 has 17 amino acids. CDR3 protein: CASSPIPGYLMNTEAFF. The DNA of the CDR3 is TGTGCCAGCAGCCCCATCCCCGGGTACCTAATGAACACTGAAGCTTTCTTT. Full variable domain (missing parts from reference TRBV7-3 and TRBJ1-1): GAGVSQTPSNKVTEKGKYVELRCDPISGHTALYWYRQSLGQGPEFLIYFQGTGAADDSGLPNDRFFAVRPEGSVSTLKIQRTERGDSAVYLCASSPIPGYLMNTEAFFGQGTRLTVV.

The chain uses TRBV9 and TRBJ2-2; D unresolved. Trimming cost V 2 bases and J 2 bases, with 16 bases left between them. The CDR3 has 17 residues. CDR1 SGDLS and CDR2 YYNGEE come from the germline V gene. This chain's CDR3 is CASSVVPLTLNTGELFF. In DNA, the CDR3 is TGTGCCAGCAGCGTGGTCCCCCTGACACTTAACACCGGGGAGCTGTTTTTT. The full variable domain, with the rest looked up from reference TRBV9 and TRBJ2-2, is DSGVTQTPKHLITATGQRVTLRCSPRSGDLSVYWYQQSLDQGLQFLIQYYNGEERAKGNILERFSAQQFPDLHSELNLSSLELGDSALYFCASSVVPLTLNTGELFFGEGSRLTVL.

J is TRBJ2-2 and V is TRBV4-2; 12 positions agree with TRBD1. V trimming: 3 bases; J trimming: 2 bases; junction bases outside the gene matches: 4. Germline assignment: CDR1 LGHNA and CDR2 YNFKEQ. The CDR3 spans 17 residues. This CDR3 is CASSQRDRGRNTGELFF. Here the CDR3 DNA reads TGTGCCAGCAGCCAGCGGGACAGGGGGCGCAACACCGGGGAGCTGTTTTTT.